Below, 29 T cell receptor beta chains from the same sample are listed, as sequenced in a study of CD8+CD57+ T cells in acquired aplastic anemia. Genomic DNA templated the TCR beta VDJ and CDR3 profiling. TCRdb independently ran MiXCR on the reads; one entry per CDR3 protein. The sample has about 140,000 distinct CDR3 sequences; approximately 41% are singletons. The sequenced sample was sorted CD4+, CD8+, or CD8+CD57+ T cells (not recorded which) from PBMCs. Receptors were obtained from a human donor in good health, serving as a control.

A few counts support this clonotype. A read error is possible here, since a much larger clone lies one base away. The gene calls are TRBV5-1 and TRBJ1-6; D remains unclear. There are 16 residues in the CDR3. The germline CDR1 and CDR2 sequences are SGHRS and YFSETQ. V dropped 0 bases and J dropped 6 bases, with 13 bases sitting between them. DNA for the CDR3: TGCGCCAGCAGCTTGGGTGCCGCTACACTTAATTCACCCCTCCACTTT. Translation: CASSLGAATLNSPLHF. Together with reference TRBV5-1 and TRBJ1-6, the CDR3 gives the full variable domain: KAGVTQTPRYLIKTRGQQVTLSCSPISGHRSVSWYQQTPGQGLQFLFEYFSETQRNKGNFPGRFSGRQFSNSRSEMNVSTLELGDSALYLCASSLGAATLNSPLHFGNGTRLTVT.

The chain combines TRBV15 with TRBJ2-7; TRBD2 is a possible D gene (7 bases). Trimming pared 4 bases from V and 0 bases from J, leaving 13 bases between. Germline V gene data show CDR1 as LNHNV and CDR2 as YYDKDF (reference sequence). This CDR3 contains 15 residues. CDR3 nucleotide sequence: TGTGCCACCAGCACCGCGGGGGCCCTCTCCTACGAGCAGTACTTC. It codes for CATSTAGALSYEQYF.

Worth noting for this clonotype: One base away lies a much larger clone, so this may be a sequencing read error. V is TRBV9 and J is TRBJ2-3; D possibly corresponds to TRBD1 (6 bases). The CDR3 covers 17 residues. In germline, CDR1 is SGDLS, CDR2 YYNGEE. As DNA, the CDR3 is TGCGCCAGCAGCCAAGGGTTCGCAGGGGCGAGGGCAGATACGCGGTATTTT. It is translated as CASSQGFAGARADTRYF.

This clonotype was seen repeatedly, ten times or more. The chain couples TRBV20-1 to TRBJ1-2; 8 bases are shared with TRBD1. Trimming took 5 bases from V and 3 from J; bases not matched to a gene: 8. The CDR3 consists of 14 residues. Germline loops: CDR1 DFQATT, CDR2 SNEGSKA (reference sequence). The CDR3 DNA sequence: TGCAGTGCTTTGTACAGGGGGTTGGACTATGGCTACACCTTC. It specifies CSALYRGLDYGYTF.

The chain has TRBV5-6 and TRBJ2-7; no clear D gene. The CDR3 length is 15 residues. The V gene lost 0 bases and the J gene lost 0 bases, with 10 bases spanning the gap. Germline CDR1 and CDR2: SGHDT and YYEEEE. The CDR3 DNA reads as TGTGCCAGCAGCTTGGAGACGTCCTACTCCTACGAGCAGTACTTC. It yields the protein CASSLETSYSYEQYF.

The table lists this clonotype with many counts. The chain recombines TRBV6-4 with TRBJ1-2; D is uncertain. The CDR3 runs 12 residues. Germline loops: CDR1 MRHNA, CDR2 SNTAGT. The V gene lost 7 bases and the J gene lost 7 bases, with 13 bases spanning the gap. CDR3: CASTKWSSGYTF. CDR3 coding DNA: TGTGCCAGCACCAAGTGGAGTAGTGGCTACACCTTC.

This clonotype was found many times. The chain couples TRBV5-5 to TRBJ1-5, with TRBD1 as a possible D gene (5 bases). The CDR3 contains 15 residues. V was trimmed by 4 bases and J by 1 base, leaving 12 bases between them. CDR1 and CDR2 (germline): SGHKS, YYEKEE (reference sequence). The CDR3 here is CASSLGGVSNQPQHF. The CDR3 coding sequence is TGTGCCAGCAGCCTGGGGGGGGTAAGCAATCAGCCCCAGCATTTT.

This clonotype occurred many times. The V call is TRBV3-1, the J call TRBJ2-5, with D perhaps matching TRBD1 (6 bases). Germline V lookup: CDR1 LGHDT, CDR2 YNNKEL (reference sequence). Trimming shortened V by 2 bases and J by 0 bases, and 7 bases separated the two germline ends. The CDR3 has 14 residues. CDR3 loop: CASSQTGYQETQYF. CDR3 nucleotide sequence: TGTGCCAGCAGCCAAACAGGGTACCAAGAGACCCAGTACTTC.

This clonotype has just a few counts. This may arise from a read error, as a much more abundant clone is one base away. The V gene is TRBV12-3 or TRBV12-4, the J gene TRBJ2-1, with D perhaps given as TRBD1 or TRBD2 (6 bases each). There are 14 residues in the CDR3. Trimming took 6 bases from V and 8 from J, leaving 17 bases between them. This CDR3 is CASRILAGEDEQFF. The CDR3 nucleotides are TGTGCCAGCAGGATACTAGCAGGGGAGGATGAGCAGTTCTTC.

This clonotype was picked up many times. The chain couples TRBV3-1 to TRBJ2-3; possible D gene TRBD1, 6 bases. The CDR3 is 14 amino acids. The germline V gene encodes CDR1 LGHDT and CDR2 YNNKEL (reference sequence). V lost 4 bases and J lost 1, with 9 bases in between. CDR3 loop: CASSPRQGTDTQYF. CDR3 in DNA: TGTGCCAGCAGCCCAAGACAGGGCACAGATACGCAGTATTTT.

CDR3 in DNA: TGTGCCAGCAGCTACACTAGCGGGGGGGGTCCCGATTTGAGGCAGTTCTTC. This encodes CASSYTSGGGPDLRQFF. The J gene is TRBJ2-1, the V gene TRBV11-1; 13 bases fit TRBD2. Germline CDR1 SGHAT, CDR2 FQDESV (reference sequence). This CDR3 comprises 17 residues. Germline trimming cut 4 bases from V and 12 bases from J; bases unmatched to any gene: 15.

This chain links TRBV7-2 with TRBJ2-1; unclear D gene. V lost 2 bases, J lost 3 bases, and 5 bases lay in between. Germline CDR1 is SGHTA and CDR2 is FQGNSA. This CDR3 is 13 amino acids long. CDR3 nucleotides: TGTGCCAGCAGCTTAATGCACTACAATGAGCAGTTCTTC. Translated: CASSLMHYNEQFF.

The chain links TRBV2 to TRBJ2-5; TRBD2 might be the D (6 bases). Germline loops: CDR1 SNHLY, CDR2 FYNNEI. CDR3 length equals 12 residues. V was pared by 10 bases and J by 12 bases, with 21 bases between. The CDR3 DNA reads TGTGCCACCGCCCGGGGGTCCACCGGGGAGTACTTC. Protein sequence: CATARGSTGEYF.

The genes are TRBV6-1 and TRBJ1-1, with no clear D. Germline lookup yields CDR1 MNHNS and CDR2 SASEGT. This CDR3 region has 13 residues. Deletions cut 5 bases from V and 3 bases from J, with 10 bases between. The CDR3 protein is CASSPVWDTEAFF. The CDR3 region has the DNA TGTGCCAGCAGTCCCGTCTGGGACACTGAAGCTTTCTTT.

There are many counts of this clonotype. The chain has TRBV15 and TRBJ2-5; D is perhaps TRBD1 (5 bases). V gave up 1 base and J gave up 4 bases, with 7 bases separating them. Germline CDR1 reads LNHNV; CDR2 reads YYDKDF (reference sequence). The CDR3 extends over 13 amino acids. DNA for the CDR3: TGTGCCACCAGCAGAGGACAGCTAGAGACCCAGTACTTC. As protein: CATSRGQLETQYF. The full variable domain, completed using reference TRBV15 and TRBJ2-5, is DAMVIQNPRYQVTQFGKPVTLSCSQTLNHNVMYWYQQKSSQAPKLLFHYYDKDFNNEADTPDNFQSRRPNTSFCFLDIRSPGLGDTAMYLCATSRGQLETQYFGPGTRLLVL.

This clonotype was found many times. This chain connects TRBV12-3 or TRBV12-4 to TRBJ2-3, with 7 bases lining up with TRBD2. Unmatched junction bases numbered 2, after V lost 3 bases and J lost 5 bases. The CDR3 totals 13 residues. The CDR3 coding sequence is TGTGCCAGCAGTTTGTGGGGGGGAGATACGCAGTATTTT. This translates into CASSLWGGDTQYF.

V is TRBV2 and J is TRBJ1-1; D possibly corresponds to TRBD1 (6 bases). V lost 11 bases and J lost 0, with 13 bases in between. The CDR3 spans 13 residues. Germline CDR1 is SNHLY and CDR2 is FYNNEI. CDR3 protein: CAGRQDLNTEAFF. CDR3 nucleotides: TGTGCCGGCCGACAGGACTTGAACACTGAAGCTTTCTTT.

There are many counts of this clonotype. The rearrangement joins TRBV28 to TRBJ1-2, with TRBD1 matching over 11 bases. Germline CDR1 and CDR2: MDHEN and SYDVKM. Unmatched junction bases numbered 5, after V lost 3 bases and J lost 8 bases. CDR3 length: 14 residues. CDR3 DNA sequence: TGTGCCAGCAGTTTTCGGGACAGGGGGGGAGGCTACACCTTC. Translated: CASSFRDRGGGYTF.

The rearrangement links TRBV20-1 to TRBJ2-3, with 7 nucleotides matching TRBD1. From germline, CDR1 is DFQATT and CDR2 SNEGSKA (reference sequence). The V gene end was trimmed by 6 bases and the J gene end by 3 bases; junction bases not matched to a gene: 12. The CDR3 has 15 residues. CDR3 loop: CSAMNRGPRTDTQYF. CDR3 bases: TGCAGTGCCATGAACAGGGGTCCCCGGACAGATACGCAGTATTTT.

About this clonotype: It may be a read error: a sequence one base away is much more abundant. The J gene is TRBJ2-2, the V gene TRBV20-1, with 12 bases aligning to TRBD2. The V gene's germline CDR1 is DFQATT and CDR2 SNEGSKA (reference sequence). The CDR3 is made up of 15 amino acids. The CDR3 is CSASRASGGVGELSF. The CDR3 coding sequence is TGCAGTGCTAGCAGGGCTAGCGGGGGGGTCGGGGAGCTGTCTTTT.

The rearrangement uses TRBV10-3 and TRBJ1-1; D may be TRBD1 (5 bases). The CDR3 runs 13 residues. The V gene's germline CDR1 is ENHRY and CDR2 SYGVKD. Trimming shortened V by 8 bases and J by 1 base, and 11 bases separated the two germline ends. CDR3 protein: CAIQWDWNTEAFF. DNA for the CDR3: TGTGCCATCCAGTGGGACTGGAACACTGAAGCTTTCTTT.

There are many counts of this clonotype. V and J are TRBV7-9 and TRBJ1-2; a possible D gene is TRBD1 (5 bases). Germline assignment: CDR1 SEHNR and CDR2 FQNEAQ (reference sequence). This CDR3 region has 16 residues. The ends were cut back, 5 bases at V and 0 bases at J, with 16 bases in the middle. This chain's CDR3 is CASSTGTDTANYGYTF. The DNA of the CDR3 is TGTGCCAGCAGCACCGGGACGGACACAGCTAACTATGGCTACACCTTC.

The gene calls are TRBV19 and TRBJ2-3, with a possible D match to TRBD1 (8 bases). CDR3 length: 14 amino acids. V was cut by 6 bases and J by 6 bases, with 16 bases left in between. Germline V gene data show CDR1 as LNHDA and CDR2 as SQIVND (reference sequence). For the CDR3, the DNA is TGTGCCAGTAGCGACGGACAGGGAGGGGATACGCAGTATTTT. As protein: CASSDGQGGDTQYF.

The CDR3 sequence: CASSETSGKSNEQFF. Here the CDR3 DNA reads TGCGCCAGCAGTGAGACTAGCGGTAAGAGCAATGAGCAGTTCTTC. The V and J genes are TRBV10-2 and TRBJ2-1; TRBD2 agrees at 8 bases. Trimming removed 2 bases from V and 6 bases from J; junction bases left unmatched: 6. CDR1 and CDR2 (germline): WSHSY, SAAADI. The CDR3 covers 15 residues.

Comment on this clonotype: The junction differs from germline at one of its ends, possibly a read error. The genes are TRBV24-1 and TRBJ2-3; the match to TRBD2 covers 13 bases. The CDR3 length is 16 residues. From germline, CDR1 is KGHDR and CDR2 SFDVKD. The CDR3, as DNA: TGTGCCACCAGCGATTTGACTAGCGGGGGGACAGATACGCAGTATTTT. Amino acid sequence: CATSDLTSGGTDTQYF.

This clonotype came up many times. V usage is TRBV6-1 and J usage is TRBJ1-2; 7 bases are a match to TRBD1. Germline V lookup: CDR1 MNHNS, CDR2 SASEGT. The CDR3 contains 13 residues. The V and J ends lost 4 bases and 9 bases, in that order; junction bases with no gene match: 8. In DNA form, the CDR3 reads TGTGCCAGCAGTGGGGACAGAGTATGGAGCTACACCTTC. Translated, it gives CASSGDRVWSYTF.

This clonotype was picked up many times. The chain combines TRBV10-1 with TRBJ2-5; TRBD2 matches 8 bases. CDR3 length equals 13 residues. Germline assignment: CDR1 WNHNN and CDR2 SYGVQD (reference sequence). Germline trimming cut 6 bases from V and 4 bases from J; bases unmatched to any gene: 4. This CDR3 is CASRAGVSETQYF. In DNA, the CDR3 is TGCGCCAGCAGAGCGGGAGTATCAGAGACCCAGTACTTC.

This clonotype turned up a few times. This chain joins TRBV29-1 and TRBJ2-1; maybe TRBD1 (6 bases). This CDR3 comprises 12 residues. V lost 6 bases to trimming and J lost 5 bases, with 11 bases between them. CDR1 SQVTM and CDR2 ANQGSEA come from the germline V gene. CDR3 amino acids: CSVATGNNEQFF. The CDR3 coding sequence is TGCAGCGTAGCTACAGGGAACAATGAGCAGTTCTTC.

This clonotype appeared many times. The rearrangement links TRBV4-1 to TRBJ2-5, with 10 bases identical to TRBD2. This CDR3 has 19 amino acids. J lost 5 bases, V lost 0 bases, and 15 bases had no gene match. The germline V gene has CDR1 MGHRA and CDR2 YSYEKL. The CDR3: CASSQDWSAGGQRPETQYF. As DNA, the CDR3 is TGCGCCAGCAGCCAAGATTGGTCAGCGGGAGGGCAGAGGCCGGAGACCCAGTACTTC.